This T cell receptor (beta chain) originates from a study of blood T cell repertoires in COVID-19. About the study: Samples taken during acute and convalescent COVID-19 were collected in the United States, Italy and Spain. T cells, B-cell-depleted T cells, or PBMCs supplied cDNA or gDNA.

Repertoires were generated with immunoSEQ multiplex PCR, while TCRdb's copy carries only in-frame clones and drops some. In the table there are about 110,000 clones, 75% to 90% of which are singletons. Trimming at V came to 3 bases and at J to 0 bases, leaving 5 bases not matched to a gene. This CDR3 comprises 16 residues. Germline V gene sequence: CDR1 SGHKS, CDR2 YYEKEE (reference sequence). The rearrangement uses TRBV5-5 and TRBJ2-3; 9 nucleotides line up with TRBD1. What was sequenced was peripheral blood. This TCR came from a human donor in a cohort sampled during active COVID-19. This CDR3 is CASSSGQGTSTDTQYF. In nucleotides, the CDR3 is TGTGCCAGCAGCTCGGGACAGGGAACTAGCACAGATACGCAGTATTTT.